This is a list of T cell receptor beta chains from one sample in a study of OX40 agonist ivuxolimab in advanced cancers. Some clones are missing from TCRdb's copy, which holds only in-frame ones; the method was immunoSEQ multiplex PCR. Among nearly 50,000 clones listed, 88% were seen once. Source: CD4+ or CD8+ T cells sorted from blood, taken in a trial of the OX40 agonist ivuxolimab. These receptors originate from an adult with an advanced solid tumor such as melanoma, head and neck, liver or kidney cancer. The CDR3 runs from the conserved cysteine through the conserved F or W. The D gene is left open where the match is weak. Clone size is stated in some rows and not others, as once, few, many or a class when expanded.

DNA: TGTGCCATCAAGGGGGTAGTCTACTATGGCTACACCTTC
CDR3: CAIKGVVYYGYTF
size: few
D: -
J: TRBJ1-2
V: TRBV28

DNA: TGTGCCAGCTCACGGACGATACGGGGCTACGAGCAGTACTTC
CDR3: CASSRTIRGYEQYF
size: -
D: -
J: TRBJ2-7
V: TRBV18

DNA: TGTGCCAGCAGCGTAGACCCCCTAGGGTTCGCTCAATTATTAGAGACCCAGTACTTC
CDR3: CASSVDPLGFAQLLETQYF
size: -
D: -
J: TRBJ2-5
V: TRBV9

DNA: TGTGCCAGCTCACGGACAGGGGGTCAGCCCCAGCATTTT
CDR3: CASSRTGGQPQHF
size: -
D: TRBD1
J: TRBJ1-5
V: TRBV18

DNA: TGTGCCAGCAGCCTCCCGCCGTCGGCGAACACTGAAGCTTTCTTT
CDR3: CASSLPPSANTEAFF
size: -
D: -
J: TRBJ1-1
V: TRBV11-3

DNA: TGTGCCAGCAGCACACGACCCGGGACTTCCTACACAGATACGCAGTATTTT
CDR3: CASSTRPGTSYTDTQYF
size: few
D: -
J: TRBJ2-3
V: TRBV9

DNA: TGTGCCAGCAGCTTAAGAGGGGTTTACGAGCAGTACTTC
CDR3: CASSLRGVYEQYF
size: -
D: -
J: TRBJ2-7
V: TRBV11-2

DNA: TGTGCCAGTAGTACCACTGGGTCCGGGGAGCTGTTTTTT
CDR3: CASSTTGSGELFF
size: -
D: -
J: TRBJ2-2
V: TRBV19

DNA: TGCGCCAGCAGCCCCAATGCGGGAGGGCCTCCTTACAATGAGCAGTTCTTC
CDR3: CASSPNAGGPPYNEQFF
size: -
D: TRBD2
J: TRBJ2-1
V: TRBV5-1

DNA: TGTGCCTGGAGTGAGGCTAGCGGAAGCACAGATACGCAGTATTTT
CDR3: CAWSEASGSTDTQYF
size: -
D: TRBD2
J: TRBJ2-3
V: TRBV30

DNA: TGTGCCAGCAGCCGAGAGACAGGGGGCTTCTTGACTGGGGCCAACGTCCTGACTTTC
CDR3: CASSRETGGFLTGANVLTF
size: -
D: TRBD1
J: TRBJ2-6
V: TRBV7-3

DNA: TGTGCCAGCAGCTTGCAAGGCTACGAGCAGTACTTC
CDR3: CASSLQGYEQYF
size: -
D: -
J: TRBJ2-7
V: TRBV5-4

DNA: TGCGCCAGCCGCCGGGACGCCGGAAACATTCAGTACTTC
CDR3: CASRRDAGNIQYF
size: -
D: -
J: TRBJ2-4
V: TRBV10-1

DNA: TGTGCCAGCAGCTTTTCCGTCTCTCCCACAGATACGCAGTATTTT
CDR3: CASSFSVSPTDTQYF
size: -
D: -
J: TRBJ2-3
V: TRBV11-3

DNA: TGTGCCAGCATTGGACTAGCGGGGGGACAGGGGGTCGCAGATACGCAGTATTTT
CDR3: CASIGLAGGQGVADTQYF
size: once
D: TRBD2
J: TRBJ2-3
V: TRBV2

DNA: TGTGCCAGCAGCCCTACCAGATCCTCTGGAAACACCATATATTTT
CDR3: CASSPTRSSGNTIYF
size: -
D: -
J: TRBJ1-3
V: TRBV5-6

DNA: TGTGCCAGTAGTATCTCCGGACAGAGCACTGAAGCTTTCTTT
CDR3: CASSISGQSTEAFF
size: -
D: -
J: TRBJ1-1
V: TRBV19

DNA: TGCGCCAGCAGCCAAGGGACAGGGGTTGTAGAGACCCAGTACTTC
CDR3: CASSQGTGVVETQYF
size: -
D: TRBD1
J: TRBJ2-5
V: TRBV4-1

DNA: TGTGCCGCGTTCAGCAATACCTACGAGCAGTACTTC
CDR3: CAAFSNTYEQYF
size: -
D: -
J: TRBJ2-7
V: TRBV6-5

DNA: TGTGCCATCCGGACAGGCACGACTAACTATGGCTACACCTTC
CDR3: CAIRTGTTNYGYTF
size: once
D: TRBD1
J: TRBJ1-2
V: TRBV10-3

DNA: TGTGCCAGCAGCTATACAGGGGCTACCGGGGAGCTGTTTTTT
CDR3: CASSYTGATGELFF
size: -
D: TRBD1
J: TRBJ2-2
V: TRBV9

DNA: TGTGCCAGCAGCTTGGGACTAGCGGGAATCGGGTACAATGAGCAGTTCTTC
CDR3: CASSLGLAGIGYNEQFF
size: -
D: TRBD2
J: TRBJ2-1
V: TRBV5-5

DNA: TGTGCCAGCAGCTTAGCAGTAACCGAGTACATTCAGTACTTC
CDR3: CASSLAVTEYIQYF
size: -
D: -
J: TRBJ2-4
V: TRBV7-2

DNA: TGTGCCAGTAGTATTGGGACTCCCTATGGCTACACCTTC
CDR3: CASSIGTPYGYTF
size: -
D: -
J: TRBJ1-2
V: TRBV19

DNA: TGTGCCACCAGCAGAGAAACAGATACGCAGTATTTT
CDR3: CATSRETDTQYF
size: -
D: -
J: TRBJ2-3
V: TRBV15

DNA: TGTGCCAGCAGTCCCCTAGGGACAGGGACTGATTTCGCGAACACCGGGGAGCTGTTTTTT
CDR3: CASSPLGTGTDFANTGELFF
size: -
D: TRBD1
J: TRBJ2-2
V: TRBV28

DNA: TGTGCCAGTACCCCGACAGGGATGGATCAGCCCCAGCATTTT
CDR3: CASTPTGMDQPQHF
size: -
D: TRBD1
J: TRBJ1-5
V: TRBV19

DNA: TGTGCCACCAGCAGAGAGGCGACAGGCTTAGGCCAGTACTTC
CDR3: CATSREATGLGQYF
size: once
D: -
J: TRBJ2-5
V: TRBV15

DNA: TGTGCCAGCAGCGTCCAAGCGCAAGATACGCAGTATTTT
CDR3: CASSVQAQDTQYF
size: -
D: -
J: TRBJ2-3
V: TRBV9

DNA: TGTGCCAGTAGTAAGGGTGGACTAGCGGGAGGAAGATTCAATGAGCAGTTCTTC
CDR3: CASSKGGLAGGRFNEQFF
size: -
D: TRBD2
J: TRBJ2-1
V: TRBV19